Given below is one T cell receptor (beta chain) in context. The CDR3 sequence is 16 residues long. Germline loops: CDR1 SGHRS, CDR2 YFSETQ. Trimming cost V 3 bases and J 6 bases; bases outside gene matches: 8. TCRdb keeps only in-frame clones here, not all; method: immunoSEQ multiplex PCR. The sample records 12,000 to 15,000 clones, 80% to 95% being singletons. The sample is drawn from a study of somatic mutations in cytotoxic T cells in rheumatoid arthritis. The J gene is TRBJ1-6, the V gene TRBV5-1; 8 bases align to TRBD1. The sequence came from a man aged 65 to 79 with rheumatoid arthritis. The sequenced sample consisted of CD4+ T cells sorted from blood. The CDR3 sequence is CASSYSRGLLNSPLHF. As DNA, the CDR3 is TGCGCCAGCAGCTATAGCAGGGGGCTCCTTAATTCACCCCTCCACTTT.